The rows below give T cell receptor beta chains drawn from one sample of a study. Using its own MiXCR run on the 5' RACE reads, TCRdb lists one record per CDR3 protein. Of about 40,000 distinct CDR3 sequences listed, about 20% were seen once; the top ten hold about 3%. The sequenced sample consisted of naive CD4+ T cells sorted from a lymph node. The receptor source for this set is a female donor with breast cancer. Both conserved end residues are part of each CDR3. Fields, in order: clone size, J gene, D gene, V gene, CDR3 DNA, CDR3 protein. The D gene is left open where the match is weak. Size values are once, few and many counts, or a class for expanded clones, and some rows have none.

abundance: .
j_gene: TRBJ1-3
d_gene: .
v_gene: TRBV5-6
CDR3nt: TGTGCCAGCAGCTTGTCGGGTTTGGGTGGAAACACCATATATTTT
CDR3aa: CASSLSGLGGNTIYF

abundance: .
j_gene: TRBJ2-5
d_gene: .
v_gene: TRBV20-1
CDR3nt: TGCAGTGCTAGACCACAGGGTGGTGAGACCCAGTACTTC
CDR3aa: CSARPQGGETQYF

abundance: .
j_gene: TRBJ2-1
d_gene: .
v_gene: TRBV20-1
CDR3nt: TGCAGTGCCCAGTGGAGCGCAAAGTACAATGAGCAGTTCTTC
CDR3aa: CSAQWSAKYNEQFF

abundance: .
j_gene: TRBJ1-3
d_gene: .
v_gene: TRBV7-9
CDR3nt: TGTGCCAGCAGCCAGTGGGGGTCTGTTAACTCTGGAAACACCATATATTTT
CDR3aa: CASSQWGSVNSGNTIYF

abundance: .
j_gene: TRBJ2-5
d_gene: .
v_gene: TRBV7-2
CDR3nt: TGTGCCAGCAGCATTGACTGGCAACCTGCCCAGTACTTC
CDR3aa: CASSIDWQPAQYF

abundance: .
j_gene: TRBJ2-3
d_gene: .
v_gene: TRBV3-1
CDR3nt: TGTGCCAGCAGCCCGGACACTCAGTCCAATACGCAGTATTTT
CDR3aa: CASSPDTQSNTQYF

abundance: .
j_gene: TRBJ1-4
d_gene: TRBD1
v_gene: TRBV7-9
CDR3nt: TGTGCCAGCTCCCAATGGACAGGGGACGATGAAAAACGGTTTTTT
CDR3aa: CASSQWTGDDEKRFF

abundance: many
j_gene: TRBJ2-7
d_gene: TRBD2
v_gene: TRBV5-1
CDR3nt: TGCGCCAGCAGCCCGGGGGGACTAGCGGGGGGCCAATTCTACGAGCAGTACTTC
CDR3aa: CASSPGGLAGGQFYEQYF

abundance: .
j_gene: TRBJ2-7
d_gene: TRBD2
v_gene: TRBV6-5
CDR3nt: TGTGCCAGCAGTTTGGGCTCTAGCGGCGGCTCCTACGAGCAGTACTTC
CDR3aa: CASSLGSSGGSYEQYF

abundance: many
j_gene: TRBJ2-4
d_gene: .
v_gene: TRBV20-1
CDR3nt: TGCAGTGCTAGCATCTTAGGGGTAGAAAACATTCAGTACTTC
CDR3aa: CSASILGVENIQYF

abundance: few
j_gene: TRBJ1-2
d_gene: .
v_gene: TRBV11-3
CDR3nt: TGTGCCAGCACCGGGAACAGGGCCGGTGGCTACACCTTC
CDR3aa: CASTGNRAGGYTF

abundance: .
j_gene: TRBJ2-3
d_gene: TRBD2
v_gene: TRBV24-1
CDR3nt: TGTGCCACCAGTCTAGCGGGGGGGCAGGATACGCAGTATTTT
CDR3aa: CATSLAGGQDTQYF

abundance: .
j_gene: TRBJ1-1
d_gene: .
v_gene: TRBV28
CDR3nt: TGTGCCAGCAGTTCCGCGGCGCCCACTGAAGCTTTCTTT
CDR3aa: CASSSAAPTEAFF

abundance: few
j_gene: TRBJ1-1
d_gene: .
v_gene: TRBV7-8
CDR3nt: TGTGCCAGCAGCTTAGATGTCGGATACACTGAAGCTTTCTTT
CDR3aa: CASSLDVGYTEAFF

abundance: .
j_gene: TRBJ2-5
d_gene: .
v_gene: TRBV2
CDR3nt: TGTGCCAGCAGTGGCAACAGACTCACTCAAGAGACCCAGTACTTC
CDR3aa: CASSGNRLTQETQYF

abundance: few
j_gene: TRBJ2-2
d_gene: TRBD2
v_gene: TRBV5-1
CDR3nt: TGCGCCAGCAGCCCCGGAGGGGCGGGAGACACCGGGGAGCTGTTTTTT
CDR3aa: CASSPGGAGDTGELFF

abundance: medium-sized
j_gene: TRBJ2-7
d_gene: TRBD2
v_gene: TRBV18
CDR3nt: TGTGCCAGCTCAGCCGGGACTAGCGAGCAGTACTTC
CDR3aa: CASSAGTSEQYF

abundance: .
j_gene: TRBJ2-5
d_gene: .
v_gene: TRBV3-1
CDR3nt: TGTGCCAGCAGCCAACAGACAGGACAAGAGACCCAGTACTTC
CDR3aa: CASSQQTGQETQYF

abundance: .
j_gene: TRBJ1-5
d_gene: TRBD1
v_gene: TRBV12-3/TRBV12-4
CDR3nt: TGTGCCAGCTCCTCTCCGGGACAGGGAAATCAGCCCCAGCATTTT
CDR3aa: CASSSPGQGNQPQHF

abundance: .
j_gene: TRBJ2-1
d_gene: .
v_gene: TRBV7-9
CDR3nt: TGTGCCAGCAGCTTAAGTGGCTCCTACAATGAGCAGTTCTTC
CDR3aa: CASSLSGSYNEQFF

abundance: few
j_gene: TRBJ1-1
d_gene: .
v_gene: TRBV6-5
CDR3nt: TGTGCCAGCACCCGCCTGGCGGCGGGGAACACTGAAGCTTTCTTT
CDR3aa: CASTRLAAGNTEAFF

abundance: .
j_gene: TRBJ2-5
d_gene: .
v_gene: TRBV7-2
CDR3nt: TGTGCCAGCAGCTTACAATGGCAGGGGGAGACCCAGTACTTC
CDR3aa: CASSLQWQGETQYF

abundance: few
j_gene: TRBJ1-4
d_gene: .
v_gene: TRBV20-1
CDR3nt: TGCAGTGCTAGAGGGCAACAAGGAGAAAAACTGTTTTTT
CDR3aa: CSARGQQGEKLFF

abundance: many
j_gene: TRBJ1-2
d_gene: TRBD1
v_gene: TRBV20-1
CDR3nt: TGCAGTGCCCCTAGCCCAGGGGGGGCATATGGCTACACCTTC
CDR3aa: CSAPSPGGAYGYTF

abundance: .
j_gene: TRBJ2-3
d_gene: TRBD2
v_gene: TRBV20-1
CDR3nt: TGCAGTGCTAGATTCCCGGGGGGAGATACGCAGTATTTT
CDR3aa: CSARFPGGDTQYF

abundance: many
j_gene: TRBJ1-1
d_gene: .
v_gene: TRBV11-3
CDR3nt: TGTGCCAGCAGCTTTCGTATGAACACTGAAGCTTTCTTT
CDR3aa: CASSFRMNTEAFF

abundance: .
j_gene: TRBJ2-1
d_gene: .
v_gene: TRBV9
CDR3nt: TGTGCCAGCCCCCGGACGGGTTGGGACTACAATGAGCAGTTCTTC
CDR3aa: CASPRTGWDYNEQFF

abundance: few
j_gene: TRBJ2-7
d_gene: TRBD2
v_gene: TRBV28
CDR3nt: TGTGCCAGCAGGGGGACTATAACCTCCTACGAGCAGTACTTC
CDR3aa: CASRGTITSYEQYF

abundance: .
j_gene: TRBJ1-2
d_gene: TRBD1
v_gene: TRBV6-5
CDR3nt: TGTGTCAGCAGCGGACAGGCCGCCCTTTACGGCTACACCTTC
CDR3aa: CVSSGQAALYGYTF

abundance: .
j_gene: TRBJ2-5
d_gene: TRBD2
v_gene: TRBV12-3/TRBV12-4
CDR3nt: TGTGCCAGCAGTTTGGCGGGGGGGGCCATTCAAAAGACCCAGTACTTC
CDR3aa: CASSLAGGAIQKTQYF

abundance: few
j_gene: TRBJ2-2
d_gene: .
v_gene: TRBV5-1
CDR3nt: TGCGCCAGCAGCTTGGGGTGGAACCCTTTGAACACCGGGGAGCTGTTTTTT
CDR3aa: CASSLGWNPLNTGELFF

abundance: few
j_gene: TRBJ1-4
d_gene: TRBD1
v_gene: TRBV7-2
CDR3nt: TGTGCCAGCAGCGCGGACAGGGCGGGAATGGGGCAAAAACTGTTTTTT
CDR3aa: CASSADRAGMGQKLFF

abundance: few
j_gene: TRBJ1-5
d_gene: .
v_gene: TRBV28
CDR3nt: TGTGCCAGCAGGCGAATAGGGGGAGGGAATCAGCCCCAGCATTTT
CDR3aa: CASRRIGGGNQPQHF

abundance: .
j_gene: TRBJ2-3
d_gene: .
v_gene: TRBV18
CDR3nt: TGTGCCAGCTCACACCCCTGGCAGCGGGCTATCACAGATACGCTGTATTTT
CDR3aa: CASSHPWQRAITDTLYF

abundance: .
j_gene: TRBJ2-7
d_gene: .
v_gene: TRBV5-1
CDR3nt: TGCGCCAGCAGCTTCGATGGGAGGAGGTCCTACGAGCAGTACTTC
CDR3aa: CASSFDGRRSYEQYF